These 11 T cell receptor beta chains share one sample of origin, sequenced in a study of blood T cell repertoires in COVID-19. Sequenced by immunoSEQ multiplex PCR; TCRdb stores in-frame clones only, minus some. The repertoire holds around 78,000 clones, with 80% to 90% as singletons. The sample taken for sequencing was peripheral blood. The receptors were sampled from a man aged 45-65 years with active COVID-19.

The chain employs TRBV28 and TRBJ2-7; 8 bases agree with TRBD1. V lost 6 bases, J lost 2 bases, and 6 bases stayed unmatched. Germline V gene sequence: CDR1 MDHEN, CDR2 SYDVKM. The length of the CDR3 is 14 residues. CDR3 residues: CASRDRGPTYEQYF. CDR3 nucleotide sequence: TGTGCCAGCAGAGACAGGGGCCCCACCTACGAGCAGTACTTC.

This chain joins TRBV29-1 and TRBJ2-1; D not certain. The V and J ends lost 1 base and 0 bases respectively, with 10 bases between them. The CDR3 has 15 amino acids. The germline gives CDR1 SQVTM, CDR2 ANQGSEA. This CDR3 reads CSVEGAIGSYNEQFF. CDR3 sequence (DNA): TGCAGCGTTGAAGGCGCAATTGGCTCCTACAATGAGCAGTTCTTC.

The chain recombines TRBV28 with TRBJ1-1; D call uncertain. Trimming left V 5 bases short and J 4 bases short, with 14 bases between. The CDR3 is made up of 14 amino acids. Germline lookup yields CDR1 MDHEN and CDR2 SYDVKM. The CDR3 DNA reads as TGTGCCAGCAGTGCCCCCCCGCAGGTCACTGAAGCTTTCTTT. This translates into CASSAPPQVTEAFF.

The V and J genes are TRBV20-1 and TRBJ1-3; D unresolved. The germline V gene encodes CDR1 DFQATT and CDR2 SNEGSKA (reference sequence). V was pared by 3 bases and J by 8 bases, with 14 bases between. CDR3 length: 13 amino acids. Here the CDR3 reads CSASQGLGDTIYF. CDR3 nucleotides: TGCAGTGCTAGTCAAGGACTCGGGGACACCATATATTTT.

This rearrangement joins TRBV25-1 to TRBJ2-6; 7 bases match TRBD1. The CDR3 extends over 16 amino acids. Germline V gives CDR1 MGHDK, CDR2 SYGVNS. V shed 7 bases and J 0 bases; nucleotides not matched to a gene: 6. CDR3 sequence reads: CASISTGPSGANVLTF. CDR3 sequence (DNA): TGTGCCAGCATCTCGACAGGGCCCTCTGGGGCCAACGTCCTGACTTTC.

The chain uses TRBV21-1 and TRBJ2-3; TRBD2, the table's D call, lacks a check against the DNA. TRBV21-1 is tagged as a pseudogene. The CDR3 contains 18 residues. This chain's CDR3 is CASSPPLLPAPGTDTQYF. CDR3 nucleotides: TGTGCCAGCAGTCCCCCCCTCTTACCCGCACCGGGCACAGATACGCAGTATTTT.

The chain combines TRBV28 with TRBJ1-1, with a tentative D call TRBD1 (5 bases). The CDR3 sequence is 17 residues long. Germline CDR1 is MDHEN and CDR2 is SYDVKM. V was cut by 6 bases and J by 0 bases, with 20 bases left in between. CDR3 bases: TGTGCCAGCAGCTCGCGGGGTTTAACAGGTATGAACACTGAAGCTTTCTTT. Its translation is CASSSRGLTGMNTEAFF.

This chain links TRBV19 with TRBJ1-3; TRBD1 is a possible D gene (6 bases). Trimming removed 5 bases from V and 0 bases from J, with 14 bases in between. CDR3 length equals 16 residues. Per germline, CDR1 LNHDA and CDR2 SQIVND (reference sequence). CDR3 nucleotide sequence: TGTGCCAGTAGTCCCTGGACAGCGGACTCTGGAAACACCATATATTTT. The encoded protein is CASSPWTADSGNTIYF.

The chain couples TRBV6-1 to TRBJ2-7; maybe TRBD1 (6 bases). The CDR3 has 15 residues. V was cut by 2 bases and J by 0 bases, with 11 bases left in between. The germline V gene has CDR1 MNHNS and CDR2 SASEGT. CDR3 sequence reads: CASSEWQGHSYEQYF. DNA of the CDR3: TGTGCCAGCAGTGAATGGCAGGGGCACTCCTACGAGCAGTACTTC.

The V call is TRBV19, the J call TRBJ1-2, with D possibly matching TRBD1 (6 bases). CDR3 size: 14 residues. CDR1 is LNHDA and CDR2 is SQIVND in the germline V gene (reference sequence). Trimming removed 1 base from V and 3 bases from J, with 9 bases in between. The CDR3, as DNA: TGTGCCAGTAGTATAGGAGGGGGACACTATGGCTACACCTTC. This sequence encodes CASSIGGGHYGYTF.

V gene TRBV28 combines with J gene TRBJ1-1, with 7 nucleotides matching TRBD1. CDR3 size: 16 residues. Germline assignment: CDR1 MDHEN and CDR2 SYDVKM. The J segment lost 0 bases and the V segment lost 3 bases, leaving 7 bases of the junction unmatched. The CDR3 DNA follows: TGTGCCAGCAGTTTCCTTACAGGGGACCTGAACACTGAAGCTTTCTTT. Protein sequence: CASSFLTGDLNTEAFF.